The rows below give T cell receptor beta chains drawn from one sample of a study of blood T cell repertoires in COVID-19. The assay was immunoSEQ multiplex PCR, and TCRdb's table has in-frame clones only and misses some. Here the sample spans 380,000 or so clones, roughly nine tenths being singletons. Material for sequencing was peripheral blood. Every receptor here comes from a man between 35 and 55 years old with acute or convalescent COVID-19. Both conserved end residues are part of each CDR3. A D gene is named only where the DNA matches it firmly. Rows give clone size only sometimes, using once, few, many, or a class for an expanded clone.

>NA|TRBV6-5|TRBD1|TRBJ1-1
CASSIRQGLGTEAFF
TGTGCCAGCAGTATAAGACAGGGGTTAGGGACTGAAGCTTTCTTT
>NA|TRBV29-1|TRBD1|TRBJ1-1
CSVFGTGENTEAFF
TGCAGCGTTTTCGGGACAGGGGAAAACACTGAAGCTTTCTTT
>NA|TRBV7-9|NA|TRBJ1-1
CASSRRGGSAFF
TGTGCCAGCAGCCGCCGGGGTGGGTCTGCTTTCTTT
>NA|TRBV27|TRBD2|TRBJ2-2
CASSFALAGGPGNTGELFF
TGTGCCAGCAGTTTTGCGCTAGCGGGAGGACCAGGGAACACCGGGGAGCTGTTTTTT
>NA|TRBV7-8|TRBD2|TRBJ2-2
CASSTSVSGSNTGELFF
TGTGCCAGCAGCACGAGCGTTAGCGGGTCGAACACCGGGGAGCTGTTTTTT
>NA|TRBV12-5|NA|TRBJ2-1
CASGLNRHLNEQFF
TGTGCTAGTGGTTTGAACAGACACCTCAATGAGCAGTTCTTC
>NA|TRBV5-4|NA|TRBJ1-2
CASSREGGYGYTF
TGTGCCAGCAGCCGAGAGGGTGGCTATGGCTACACCTTC
>NA|TRBV7-2|TRBD1|TRBJ1-2
CASSRDRDYGYTF
TGTGCCAGCAGCAGGGACAGAGACTATGGCTACACCTTC
>NA|TRBV7-8|NA|TRBJ1-4
CASSSSPRTATNEKLFF
TGTGCCAGCAGCTCGTCTCCTCGCACAGCAACTAATGAAAAACTGTTTTTT
>NA|TRBV9|TRBD2|TRBJ2-7
CASSVGGGSSEQYF
TGTGCCAGCAGCGTAGGGGGAGGGTCTTCCGAGCAGTACTTC
>once|TRBV2|TRBD1|TRBJ2-7
CASSGRQGDEQYF
TGTGCCAGCAGTGGCCGACAGGGGGACGAGCAGTACTTC
>few|TRBV20-1|NA|TRBJ2-7
CSARQGYEQYF
TGCAGTGCTAGGCAGGGATACGAGCAGTACTTC
>NA|TRBV6-1|TRBD1|TRBJ1-4
CASSEPGSQGAMGQANEKLFF
TGTGCCAGCAGTGAACCAGGGTCCCAGGGGGCCATGGGTCAGGCTAATGAAAAACTGTTTTTT
>NA|TRBV10-3|TRBD1|TRBJ1-1
CAISARDSRAFF
TGTGCCATCAGTGCCCGGGACAGTAGAGCTTTCTTT
>NA|TRBV14|TRBD1|TRBJ1-2
CASSQDQGGLNYGYTF
TGTGCCAGCAGCCAAGACCAAGGGGGCCTGAACTATGGCTACACCTTC
>NA|TRBV4-1|TRBD1|TRBJ1-2
CASSPRRDRDGYTF
TGCGCCAGCAGCCCCCGACGGGACAGGGACGGCTACACCTTC
>NA|TRBV15|NA|TRBJ1-4
CATISQGYEKLFF
TGTGCCACCATTTCACAGGGTTATGAAAAACTGTTTTTT
>NA|TRBV14|TRBD1|TRBJ1-2
CASSQAQPDRGLYGYTF
TGTGCCAGCAGCCAAGCACAACCGGACAGGGGTCTTTATGGCTACACCTTC
>NA|TRBV27|NA|TRBJ2-1
CASRTGVLADNEQFF
TGTGCCAGCAGGACAGGGGTTCTAGCGGACAATGAGCAGTTCTTC
>NA|TRBV9|NA|TRBJ2-1
CASSRGPYNEQFF
TGTGCCAGCAGCAGGGGTCCCTACAATGAGCAGTTCTTC
>NA|TRBV27|TRBD1|TRBJ2-2
CASSFGTGFAGELFF
TGTGCCAGCAGTTTCGGGACAGGGTTCGCCGGGGAGCTGTTTTTT
>once|TRBV4-2|TRBD1|TRBJ2-7
CASSQEGQGARGYEQYF
TGTGCCAGCAGCCAAGAGGGACAGGGGGCGCGGGGCTACGAGCAGTACTTC
>NA|TRBV7-2|TRBD1|TRBJ1-6
CASSLAGGSGNSPLHF
TGTGCCAGCAGCTTGGCAGGGGGCTCCGGTAATTCACCCCTCCACTTT
>NA|TRBV6-5|NA|TRBJ1-2
CASSYSSTGSNYGYTF
TGTGCCAGCAGTTACTCGAGCACAGGTTCTAACTATGGCTACACCTTC
>NA|TRBV12-5|NA|TRBJ1-2
CASGLVPSYGYTF
TGTGCTAGTGGTTTGGTACCCAGCTATGGCTACACCTTC
>NA|TRBV7-2|NA|TRBJ2-7
CASSFRQTGSEQYF
TGTGCCAGCAGCTTCAGACAAACAGGGTCGGAGCAGTACTTC
>NA|TRBV27|TRBD1|TRBJ2-7
CASSVLRGTGDEYEQYF
TGTGCCAGCAGTGTATTAAGAGGGACAGGGGATGAGTACGAGCAGTACTTC
>once|TRBV7-9|TRBD1|TRBJ2-3
CASSSGQGETDTQYF
TGTGCCAGCAGCTCGGGACAGGGGGAAACAGATACGCAGTATTTT
>NA|TRBV7-9|TRBD2|TRBJ2-7
CASSPNRFGSGRSSYEQYF
TGTGCCAGCAGCCCGAACCGTTTTGGTAGCGGGAGGAGCTCCTACGAGCAGTACTTC
>once|TRBV12-5|TRBD1|TRBJ1-1
CASGSPGQGSMNTEAFF
TGTGCTAGTGGTTCCCCGGGACAGGGGTCGATGAACACTGAAGCTTTCTTT
>NA|TRBV27|TRBD1|TRBJ2-4
CASGLSSRDRAF
TGTGCCAGCGGGTTATCGTCCCGGGACAGAGCCTTC
>NA|TRBV25-1|TRBD1|TRBJ1-1
CASSEYTGVSEAFF
TGTGCCAGCAGTGAGTACACAGGGGTTTCTGAAGCTTTCTTT
>NA|TRBV2|NA|TRBJ1-5
CASSEAQQGNQPQHF
TGTGCCAGCAGTGAAGCTCAACAGGGTAATCAGCCCCAGCATTTT
>NA|TRBV29-1|NA|TRBJ2-1
CSGRLRVNEQFF
TGCAGCGGACGACTCAGGGTTAATGAGCAGTTCTTC
>once|TRBV6-6|NA|TRBJ1-6
CASSRKGIDNSPLHF
TGTGCCAGCAGCCGGAAGGGGATTGATAATTCACCCCTCCACTTT
>NA|TRBV18|NA|TRBJ1-2
CASSPAGEANYGYTF
TGTGCCAGCTCACCTGCAGGGGAAGCTAACTATGGCTACACCTTC
>NA|TRBV9|NA|TRBJ1-3
CASSTGAGNTIYF
TGTGCCAGCAGCACAGGCGCTGGAAACACCATATATTTT
>NA|TRBV5-1|TRBD1|TRBJ1-2
CASSLAGTGTNGYTF
TGCGCCAGCAGCTTAGCCGGGACAGGGACCAATGGCTACACCTTC
>NA|TRBV28|NA|TRBJ1-1
CASRGRGTEAFF
TGTGCCAGCCGTGGGAGGGGCACTGAAGCTTTCTTT
>NA|TRBV28|TRBD1|TRBJ2-7
CASSDTGTGSSYEQYF
TGTGCCAGCAGTGATACCGGGACAGGGTCTTCCTACGAGCAGTACTTC
>NA|TRBV3-1/TRBV3-2|TRBD2|TRBJ2-3
CASSPSGRADTQYF
TGTGCCAGCAGCCCGAGCGGGAGGGCAGATACGCAGTATTTT
>NA|TRBV6-5|NA|TRBJ1-3
CASSYQGLAGNTIYF
TGTGCCAGCAGCTACCAGGGGCTAGCTGGAAACACCATATATTTT
>NA|TRBV6-2/TRBV6-3|TRBD1|TRBJ1-1
CASSPGTGWNTEAFF
TGTGCCAGCAGTCCCGGGACAGGATGGAACACTGAAGCTTTCTTT
>NA|TRBV19|NA|TRBJ1-5
CASSIVQTDQPQHF
TGTGCCAGTAGTATCGTACAGACAGATCAGCCCCAGCATTTT
>NA|TRBV4-3|NA|TRBJ1-4
CASSQDYRTEKLFF
TGCGCCAGCAGCCAAGATTACAGGACTGAAAAACTGTTTTTT